These 3 T cell receptor beta chains were all obtained from the same sample, sequenced in a study of T cell responses to AZD1222 COVID-19 vaccine. TCRdb's copy holds only in-frame clones and misses some; the assay was immunoSEQ multiplex PCR. The sample lists about 130,000 clones; around 89% were seen once. The specimen was peripheral blood, collected on day 0 of AZD1222 vaccination. The source of these receptors is an adult in good health.

The chain is built from TRBV14 and TRBJ2-7; no reliable D call. V was pared by 1 base and J by 2 bases, with 6 bases between. Germline V lookup: CDR1 SGHDN, CDR2 FVKESK. The CDR3 extends over 13 amino acids. The CDR3, as DNA: TGTGCCAGCAGCCAAGTGGTCCCCTACGAGCAGTACTTC. As protein: CASSQVVPYEQYF.

The chain uses TRBV18 and TRBJ1-3; the D is unclear. CDR3 length: 15 amino acids. Trimming pared 6 bases from V and 3 bases from J, leaving 15 bases between. Germline V gene data show CDR1 as KGHSH and CDR2 as LQKENI. The CDR3 here is CASSSAAGDGNTIYF. The CDR3, as DNA: TGTGCCAGCTCCTCCGCGGCTGGGGATGGAAACACCATATATTTT.

The chain combines TRBV6-2 or TRBV6-3 with TRBJ2-5; D remains unclear. Germline V gives CDR1 MNHEY, CDR2 SVGEGT. V was shortened by 4 bases and J by 0 bases, with 12 bases between the two germline ends. The CDR3 sequence is 15 residues long. The CDR3 region is CASSWSTTDQETQYF. DNA of the CDR3: TGTGCCAGCAGTTGGTCGACAACTGACCAAGAGACCCAGTACTTC.